The present T cell receptor beta chain was sequenced within a study of blood T cell repertoires in COVID-19. Germline assignment: CDR1 MNHEY and CDR2 SMNVEV (reference sequence). Trimming removed 0 bases from V and 8 bases from J; junction bases left unmatched: 12. The CDR3 spans 16 residues. TCRdb's copy holds only in-frame clones and misses some; the assay was immunoSEQ multiplex PCR. The profile shows about 300,000 clones, 90% of them singletons. The sample consisted of peripheral blood. The clonotype originates from a woman aged 50 to 60 with COVID-19, enrolled during active disease. The V and J genes are TRBV27 and TRBJ1-1, with TRBD1 matching 7 bases. The CDR3 DNA reads TGTGCCAGCAGTTTATCACCACAGGGGAGACCTCGAGAAGCTTTCTTT. It specifies CASSLSPQGRPREAFF.